A selection of T cell receptor beta chains follows, all from one sample in a study of hypomethylating agent response in myelodysplastic syndrome. The table came from immunoSEQ multiplex PCR; TCRdb's copy has only in-frame clones and leaves some out. The profile shows 5,000 or so clones, roughly 80% of them singletons. The starting material was bone marrow, obtained before or after starting hypomethylating agent treatment for myelodysplastic syndrome (not recorded which). The receptors were gathered from a human donor with myelodysplastic syndrome. Each CDR3 is given with its conserved first and last residue. Fields, in order: J gene, CDR3 length, V gene, CDR3 protein.

J gene: TRBJ2-5
CDR3 length: 13
V gene: TRBV14
CDR3 protein: CASSQAGGETQYF

J gene: TRBJ2-4
CDR3 length: 17
V gene: TRBV18
CDR3 protein: CASSPWDRGIAKNIQYF

J gene: TRBJ1-6
CDR3 length: 13
V gene: TRBV2
CDR3 protein: CAIQDSYNSPLHF

J gene: TRBJ1-5
CDR3 length: 15
V gene: TRBV19
CDR3 protein: CASRLGGTLHQPQHF

J gene: TRBJ2-1
CDR3 length: 13
V gene: TRBV5-1
CDR3 protein: CASSLPNRLDQFF

J gene: TRBJ1-4
CDR3 length: 12
V gene: TRBV6-1
CDR3 protein: CASSPTNEKLFF

J gene: TRBJ2-7
CDR3 length: 16
V gene: TRBV5-4
CDR3 protein: CASSPDPGQGAYEQYF

J gene: TRBJ2-2
CDR3 length: 13
V gene: TRBV6-1
CDR3 protein: CASSEQVTGELFF

J gene: TRBJ2-3
CDR3 length: 14
V gene: TRBV27
CDR3 protein: CASSFKGGPDTQYF

J gene: TRBJ2-1
CDR3 length: 15
V gene: TRBV7-2
CDR3 protein: CASSPWTGGVNEQFF

J gene: TRBJ2-1
CDR3 length: 14
V gene: TRBV28
CDR3 protein: CASTGDSTYNEQFF

J gene: TRBJ2-1
CDR3 length: 16
V gene: TRBV27
CDR3 protein: CASSLRLAGSYNEQFF

J gene: TRBJ1-2
CDR3 length: 13
V gene: TRBV19
CDR3 protein: CASSRDRRDGYTF

J gene: TRBJ1-4
CDR3 length: 17
V gene: TRBV7-2
CDR3 protein: CASSLEPRRGADEKLFF

J gene: TRBJ2-7
CDR3 length: 14
V gene: TRBV7-2
CDR3 protein: CASSPGTRTYEQYF

J gene: TRBJ2-5
CDR3 length: 14
V gene: TRBV9
CDR3 protein: CASSVDRGPETQYF

J gene: TRBJ2-1
CDR3 length: 17
V gene: TRBV11-2
CDR3 protein: CASSLRPGTSGFNEQFF

J gene: TRBJ2-7
CDR3 length: 15
V gene: TRBV6-6
CDR3 protein: CASSYSWAQPYEQYF

J gene: TRBJ1-1
CDR3 length: 13
V gene: TRBV5-1
CDR3 protein: CASGEQGPEKAFF

J gene: TRBJ1-2
CDR3 length: 16
V gene: TRBV7-9
CDR3 protein: CASSLVGNRANYGYTF

J gene: TRBJ2-2
CDR3 length: 14
V gene: TRBV7-2
CDR3 protein: CASSPTGSTGELFF

J gene: TRBJ1-2
CDR3 length: 13
V gene: TRBV29-1
CDR3 protein: CSVLDTYGVGYTF

J gene: TRBJ2-1
CDR3 length: 15
V gene: TRBV27
CDR3 protein: CASSFYSGRFDEQFF

J gene: TRBJ1-2
CDR3 length: 16
V gene: TRBV18
CDR3 protein: CASSPPWGQGIGGYTF

J gene: TRBJ1-2
CDR3 length: 11
V gene: TRBV28
CDR3 protein: CASSDMGGYTF

J gene: TRBJ2-1
CDR3 length: 16
V gene: TRBV27
CDR3 protein: CASSLTGTSGRGEQFF

J gene: TRBJ2-7
CDR3 length: 15
V gene: TRBV6-1
CDR3 protein: CASSEGGQGAHEQYF

J gene: TRBJ2-7
CDR3 length: 14
V gene: TRBV6-5
CDR3 protein: CASRSPGMGYEQYF

J gene: TRBJ2-6
CDR3 length: 16
V gene: TRBV6-6
CDR3 protein: CASSYSSVSGANVLTF

J gene: TRBJ2-7
CDR3 length: 12
V gene: TRBV6-1
CDR3 protein: CASSEGQYEQYF